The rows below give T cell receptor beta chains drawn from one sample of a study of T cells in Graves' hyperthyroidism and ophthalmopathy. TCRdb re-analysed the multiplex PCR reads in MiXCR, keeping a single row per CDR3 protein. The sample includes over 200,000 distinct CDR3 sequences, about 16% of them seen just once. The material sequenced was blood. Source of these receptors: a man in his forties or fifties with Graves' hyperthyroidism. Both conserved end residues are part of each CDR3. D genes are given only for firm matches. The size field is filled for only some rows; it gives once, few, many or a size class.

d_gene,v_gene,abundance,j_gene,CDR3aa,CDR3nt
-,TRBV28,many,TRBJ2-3,CASSSPSGTASTDTQYF,TGTGCCAGCAGTTCCCCCTCCGGGACGGCTAGCACAGATACGCAGTATTTT
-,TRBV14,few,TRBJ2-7,CASEPITGGPPYEQYF,TGTGCCAGCGAGCCAATAACCGGGGGACCACCCTACGAGCAGTACTTC
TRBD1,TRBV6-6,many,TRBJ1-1,CASSYTGGRTEAFF,TGTGCCAGCAGTTACACAGGGGGGCGAACTGAAGCTTTCTTT
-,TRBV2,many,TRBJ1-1,CASRKEGMNTEAFF,TGTGCCAGCAGGAAGGAGGGGATGAACACTGAAGCTTTCTTT
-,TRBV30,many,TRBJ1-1,CAWKDRREAFF,TGTGCCTGGAAAGACAGGAGAGAAGCTTTCTTT
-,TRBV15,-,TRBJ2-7,CATSSTPGTLDYEQYF,TGTGCCACCAGCAGCACCCCCGGGACATTGGATTACGAGCAGTACTTC
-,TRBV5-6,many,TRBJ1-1,CASSEQGLNTEAFF,TGTGCCAGCAGCGAACAGGGTTTGAACACTGAAGCTTTCTTT
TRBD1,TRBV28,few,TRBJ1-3,CASSSGGFTGNTIYF,TGTGCCAGCAGTTCAGGGGGCTTTACTGGAAACACCATATATTTT
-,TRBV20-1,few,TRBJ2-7,CSAEDSPYEQYF,TGCAGTGCTGAGGACAGCCCCTACGAGCAGTACTTC
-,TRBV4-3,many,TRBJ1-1,CASSQGPSTEAFF,TGCGCCAGCAGCCAAGGGCCGTCAACTGAAGCTTTCTTT
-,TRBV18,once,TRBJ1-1,CASSPRGYPETEASF,TGTGCCAGCTCACCACGCGGGTACCCCGAGACTGAAGCTTCCTTT
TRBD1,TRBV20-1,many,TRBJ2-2,CSARKQGAGELFF,TGCAGTGCTAGAAAGCAGGGGGCTGGGGAGCTGTTTTTT
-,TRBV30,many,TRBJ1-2,CAWRFTAVPSGYTF,TGTGCCTGGAGGTTCACAGCTGTCCCTAGTGGCTACACCTTC
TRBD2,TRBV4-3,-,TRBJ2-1,CASSQREGNEQFF,TGCGCCAGCAGCCAAAGGGAGGGCAATGAGCAGTTCTTC
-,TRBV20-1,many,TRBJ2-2,CSARKTFTGELFF,TGCAGTGCTAGAAAGACATTTACCGGGGAGCTGTTTTTT
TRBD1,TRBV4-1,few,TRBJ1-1,CASSQEGTGGTEAFF,TGCGCCAGCAGCCAAGAGGGGACAGGTGGTACTGAAGCTTTCTTT
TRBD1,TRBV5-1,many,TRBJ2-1,CASSPGTGGYRSSYNEQFF,TGCGCCAGCAGCCCCGGGACAGGGGGATATCGGAGCTCCTACAATGAGCAGTTCTTC
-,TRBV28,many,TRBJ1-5,CASIWGRDQPQHF,TGTGCCAGCATTTGGGGAAGGGATCAGCCCCAGCATTTT
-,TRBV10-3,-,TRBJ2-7,CAPPRGAAYEQYF,TGTGCCCCCCCCAGGGGGGCTGCCTACGAGCAGTACTTC
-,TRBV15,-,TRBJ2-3,CATSRRGTDTQYF,TGTGCCACCAGCCGAAGGGGCACAGATACGCAGTATTTT
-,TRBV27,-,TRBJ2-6,CASNKNGGSGANVLTF,TGTGCCAGTAATAAAAACGGGGGATCTGGGGCCAACGTCCTGACTTTC
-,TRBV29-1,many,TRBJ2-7,CSVAGGQDPYEQYF,TGCAGCGTTGCTGGAGGGCAAGATCCCTACGAGCAGTACTTC
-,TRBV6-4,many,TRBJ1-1,CASSATGYTEAFF,TGTGCCAGCAGTGCTACAGGGTACACTGAAGCTTTCTTT
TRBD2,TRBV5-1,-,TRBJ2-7,CASSRNTGTSGYEQYF,TGCGCCAGCAGCCGCAATACCGGGACTAGCGGCTACGAGCAGTACTTC
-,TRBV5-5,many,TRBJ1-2,CASSPHEGLYGYTF,TGTGCCAGCAGCCCTCACGAGGGCCTCTATGGCTACACCTTC
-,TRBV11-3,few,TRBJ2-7,CASSLGGANNEQYF,TGTGCCAGCAGCTTAGGGGGTGCCAACAACGAGCAGTACTTC
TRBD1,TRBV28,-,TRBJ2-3,CASSNRPGTGLSSIDTQYF,TGTGCCAGCAGTAACCGTCCCGGGACAGGGCTATCCTCGATTGATACGCAGTATTTT
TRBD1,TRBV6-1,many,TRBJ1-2,CASSQRDRGFYGYTF,TGTGCCAGCAGTCAGAGGGACAGGGGTTTCTATGGCTACACCTTC
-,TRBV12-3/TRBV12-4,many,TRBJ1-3,CASSSPDSSSGNTIYF,TGTGCCAGCAGCTCCCCAGACAGCAGCTCTGGAAACACCATATATTTT
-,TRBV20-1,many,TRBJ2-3,CSAREGTITDTQYF,TGCAGTGCTAGAGAGGGGACCATTACAGATACGCAGTATTTT
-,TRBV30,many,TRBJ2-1,CAWSPTGSYNEQFF,TGTGCCTGGAGTCCCACTGGCTCCTACAATGAGCAGTTCTTC
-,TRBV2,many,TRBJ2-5,CASSGLAVSAGTQYF,TGTGCCAGCAGCGGGCTAGCCGTCTCGGCGGGGACCCAGTACTTC
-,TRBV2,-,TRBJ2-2,CASGAGQMNTGELFF,TGTGCCAGCGGAGCGGGACAGATGAACACCGGGGAGCTGTTTTTT
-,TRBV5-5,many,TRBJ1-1,CASSRAPTAEAFF,TGTGCCAGCAGCCGGGCCCCAACGGCTGAAGCTTTCTTT
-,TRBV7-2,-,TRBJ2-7,CASSPQGSHEQYF,TGTGCCAGCAGCCCACAGGGTTCCCACGAGCAGTACTTC
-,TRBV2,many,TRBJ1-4,CASSVEAHNEKLFF,TGTGCCAGCAGTGTGGAGGCGCATAATGAAAAACTGTTTTTT
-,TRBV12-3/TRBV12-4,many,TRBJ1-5,CASSLREDNQPQHF,TGTGCCAGCAGTTTAAGGGAAGACAATCAGCCCCAGCATTTT
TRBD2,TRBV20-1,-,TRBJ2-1,CSALGTSGVACNEQFF,TGCAGTGCCCTCGGGACTAGCGGGGTCGCCTGCAATGAGCAGTTCTTC
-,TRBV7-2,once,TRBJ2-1,CASSRALGNEQFF,TGTGCCAGCAGCCGCGCACTTGGGAATGAGCAGTTCTTC
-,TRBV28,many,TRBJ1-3,CASTPITGYPGNTIYF,TGTGCCAGCACCCCGATCACAGGGTACCCTGGAAACACCATATATTTT
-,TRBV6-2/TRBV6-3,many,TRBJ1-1,CASSYTNTEAFF,TGTGCCAGCAGTTACACGAACACTGAAGCTTTCTTT
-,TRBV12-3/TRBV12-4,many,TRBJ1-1,CASSLSAGVATEAFF,TGTGCCAGCAGTTTATCGGCAGGGGTTGCCACTGAAGCTTTCTTT
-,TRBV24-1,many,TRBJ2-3,CATSDPGTYTQYF,TGTGCCACCAGTGACCCAGGGACCTATACGCAGTATTTT
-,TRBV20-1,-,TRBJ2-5,CSASPFRETQYF,TGCAGTGCTAGTCCCTTTCGAGAGACCCAGTACTTC
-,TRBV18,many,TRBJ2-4,CASSVSGTEKNIQYF,TGTGCCAGCTCCGTTTCCGGGACGGAAAAAAACATTCAGTACTTC
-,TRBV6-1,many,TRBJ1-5,CASRYNQPQHF,TGTGCCAGCCGCTACAATCAGCCCCAGCATTTT
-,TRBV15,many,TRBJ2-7,CATSRDLGAPSRSYEQYF,TGTGCCACCAGCAGAGATCTGGGGGCGCCTAGCAGATCCTACGAGCAGTACTTC
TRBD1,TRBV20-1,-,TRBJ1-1,CSASPTRTGATEAFF,TGCAGTGCTAGTCCCACCCGGACAGGGGCTACTGAAGCTTTCTTT
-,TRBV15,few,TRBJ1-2,CATSRDRDGYGYTF,TGTGCCACCAGCAGAGACAGGGACGGCTATGGCTACACCTTC
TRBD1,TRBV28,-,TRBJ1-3,CASSWDRTGNIIYF,TGTGCCAGCAGTTGGGACAGAACTGGAAACATCATATATTTT
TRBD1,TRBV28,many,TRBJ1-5,CASSKWTGGAGQPQHF,TGTGCCAGCAGTAAATGGACAGGGGGCGCCGGTCAGCCCCAGCATTTT
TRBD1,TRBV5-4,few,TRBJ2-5,CASSRVTGFAQETQYF,TGTGCCAGCAGCCGTGTGACAGGGTTCGCCCAAGAGACCCAGTACTTC
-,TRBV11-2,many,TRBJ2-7,CASSSPHDPWAGRQYF,TGTGCCAGCAGCTCGCCCCACGACCCCTGGGCCGGGAGGCAGTACTTC
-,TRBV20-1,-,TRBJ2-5,CSARDPRSSETQYF,TGCAGTGCTAGAGATCCCCGTTCTTCGGAGACCCAGTACTTC
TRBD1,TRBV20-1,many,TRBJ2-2,CSANPPGQANTGELFF,TGCAGTGCAAACCCCCCGGGACAGGCCAACACCGGGGAGCTGTTTTTT
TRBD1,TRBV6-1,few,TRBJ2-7,CASSTPGQNYEQYF,TGTGCCAGCAGTACACCGGGACAGAACTACGAGCAGTACTTC
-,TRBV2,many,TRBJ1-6,CASTSMQTDLVNSPLHF,TGTGCCAGCACCTCGATGCAGACCGACCTGGTTAATTCACCCCTCCACTTT